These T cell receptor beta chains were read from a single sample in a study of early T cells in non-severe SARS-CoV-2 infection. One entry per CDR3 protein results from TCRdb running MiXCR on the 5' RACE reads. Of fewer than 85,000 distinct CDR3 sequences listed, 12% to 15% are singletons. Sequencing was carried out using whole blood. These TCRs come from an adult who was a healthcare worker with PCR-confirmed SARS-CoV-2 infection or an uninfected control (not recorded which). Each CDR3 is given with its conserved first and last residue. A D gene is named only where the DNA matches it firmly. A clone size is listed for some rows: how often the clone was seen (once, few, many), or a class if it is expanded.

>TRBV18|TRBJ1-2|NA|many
CASSPPFQTANYGYTF
TGTGCCAGCTCACCACCCTTCCAGACCGCTAACTATGGCTACACCTTC
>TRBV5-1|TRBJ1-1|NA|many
CASRPGTTNTEAFF
TGCGCCAGCAGACCCGGGACCACGAACACTGAAGCTTTCTTT
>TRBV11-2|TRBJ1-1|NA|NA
CASSFGQLKSPAFF
TGTGCCAGCAGCTTCGGACAGTTAAAGTCTCCGGCTTTCTTT
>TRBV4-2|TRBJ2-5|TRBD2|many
CASSQDRGGQETQYF
TGTGCCAGCAGCCAAGATCGGGGGGGCCAAGAGACCCAGTACTTC
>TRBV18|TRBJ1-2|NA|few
CASSPLGPNYGYTF
TGTGCCAGCTCACCACTAGGGCCTAACTATGGCTACACCTTC
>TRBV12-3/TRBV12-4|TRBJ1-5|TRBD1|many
CASNLQGVNQPQHF
TGTGCCAGCAACCTACAGGGGGTCAATCAGCCCCAGCATTTT
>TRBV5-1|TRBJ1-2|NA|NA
CASSLAGGTNYGYTF
TGCGCCAGCAGCTTGGCCGGGGGGACTAACTATGGCTACACCTTC
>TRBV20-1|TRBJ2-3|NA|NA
CSARGPGGTDTQYF
TGCAGTGCTAGAGGTCCGGGGGGCACAGATACGCAGTATTTT
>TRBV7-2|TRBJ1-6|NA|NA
CASSLGPDSPLHF
TGTGCCAGCAGCCTTGGGCCAGATTCACCCCTCCACTTT
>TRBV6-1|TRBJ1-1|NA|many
CASREALSTEAFF
TGTGCCAGCAGGGAGGCCTTGAGCACTGAAGCTTTCTTT
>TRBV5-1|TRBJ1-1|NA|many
CASSSSRVNTEAFF
TGCGCCAGCAGCTCATCGCGGGTGAACACTGAAGCTTTCTTT
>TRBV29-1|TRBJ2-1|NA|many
CSVGTGLSYNEQFF
TGCAGCGTGGGAACAGGGCTCTCCTACAATGAGCAGTTCTTC
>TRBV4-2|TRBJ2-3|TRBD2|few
CASSQGLAGGPDTQYF
TGTGCCAGCAGCCAAGGACTAGCGGGGGGGCCAGATACGCAGTATTTT
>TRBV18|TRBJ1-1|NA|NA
CASSPRPDMNTEAFF
TGTGCCAGCTCACCACGACCAGACATGAACACTGAAGCTTTCTTT
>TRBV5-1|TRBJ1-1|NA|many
CASSLGLNTEAFF
TGCGCCAGCAGCTTGGGGTTGAACACTGAAGCTTTCTTT
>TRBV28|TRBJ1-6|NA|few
CASSLAGINSPLHF
TGTGCCAGCAGCCTAGCGGGGATCAATTCACCCCTCCACTTT
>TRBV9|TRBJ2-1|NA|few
CASSVADYNEQFF
TGTGCCAGCAGCGTAGCTGACTACAATGAGCAGTTCTTC
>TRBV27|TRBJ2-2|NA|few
CASSRRSSGELFF
TGTGCCAGCAGTCGCAGATCGTCCGGGGAGCTGTTTTTT
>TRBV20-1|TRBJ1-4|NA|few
CSARGGEKLFF
TGCAGTGCTAGAGGGGGTGAAAAACTGTTTTTT
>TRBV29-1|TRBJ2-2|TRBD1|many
CSVETRGPANTGELFF
TGCAGCGTGGAGACCAGGGGGCCAGCGAACACCGGGGAGCTGTTTTTT
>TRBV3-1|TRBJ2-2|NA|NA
CASSHLGGSITGELFF
TGTGCCAGCAGCCACCTGGGGGGCAGTATCACCGGGGAGCTGTTTTTT
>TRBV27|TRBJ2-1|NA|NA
CASSCARDNEQFF
TGTGCCAGCAGTTGCGCGCGGGACAATGAGCAGTTCTTC
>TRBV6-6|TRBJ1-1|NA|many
CASSVRGDTEAFF
TGTGCCAGCAGTGTGAGGGGGGACACTGAAGCTTTCTTT
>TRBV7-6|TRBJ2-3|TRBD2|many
CASSDRLAGATDTQYF
TGTGCCAGCAGCGACCGACTAGCGGGGGCCACAGATACGCAGTATTTT